This T cell receptor beta chain appears in the sequencing data of a study of CD4 T cells in relation to SARS-CoV-2 and coronaviruses. Study details: TCR beta CDR3s were sequenced after approximately 9-day antigen culture of PBMCs. Shared crossreactive spike epitopes were mapped to their HLA restriction.

Sequencing was performed with immunoSEQ multiplex PCR; in TCRdb, only in-frame clones are kept and a portion is missing. The table has about 18,000 clones, 60% to 80% seen once. With regard to this clone: Its antigen is currently unknown.

CD4+ T cells from unexposed donors were obtained before the COVID-19 pandemic (2011-2018). CD4+ T cells were isolated from the cells after nine to eleven days of culture. Each well had roughly 2.2 million PBMCs in about 5% human AB serum with IL-2. V lost 1 base, J lost 6 bases, and 8 bases lay in between. CDR1 and CDR2 from the germline V gene are SEHNR and FQNEAQ (reference sequence). The CDR3 extends over 13 amino acids. This sequence originates from a human donor in good health. The chain combines TRBV7-9 with TRBJ2-3; D not certain. Sequencing was performed on CD4+ T cells from PBMCs, cultured in vitro. The CDR3 region has the DNA TGTGCCAGCAGCTTAGATCCGAATGATACGCAGTATTTT. Translated, it gives CASSLDPNDTQYF.